This T cell receptor beta chain was sequenced for a study of CD8+ T cells in alopecia areata. At the level of the study: It was 6 to 18 months of tofacitinib, and then there were 6 months off drug. Findings and caveats of the study: Affected scalp, especially in alopecia totalis/universalis, had a higher clonality than normal scalp did.

The treatment is: oral pan-JAK inhibitor, 5-10 mg twice daily. Obtained from alopecia areata patients were lesional scalp punch biopsies along with peripheral blood. This CDR3 region has 16 residues. Germline CDR1 reads PRHDT; CDR2 reads FYEKMQ (reference sequence). J was trimmed by 4 bases and V by 5 bases; bases with no gene match: 9. RNA extraction and reverse transcription yielded cDNA as sequencing template. The method was immunoSEQ multiplex PCR; TCRdb's version includes in-frame clones alone and lacks a portion of them. This sample yields under 130,000 clones, of which approximately 90% are seen a single time; around 10% belongs to the top ten. On this clone: The antigen is unknown.

The chain employs TRBV13 and TRBJ2-3, with 10 positions matching TRBD1. The source of this sequence is a human donor with alopecia areata. Sequenced material: CD8+ T cells sorted from blood, taken at approximately week 30, from a patient treated with tofacitinib. The CDR3 sequence is CASSTRDRGRSDTQYF. The CDR3 DNA is TGTGCCAGCAGCACTCGGGACAGGGGTCGGTCAGATACGCAGTATTTT.